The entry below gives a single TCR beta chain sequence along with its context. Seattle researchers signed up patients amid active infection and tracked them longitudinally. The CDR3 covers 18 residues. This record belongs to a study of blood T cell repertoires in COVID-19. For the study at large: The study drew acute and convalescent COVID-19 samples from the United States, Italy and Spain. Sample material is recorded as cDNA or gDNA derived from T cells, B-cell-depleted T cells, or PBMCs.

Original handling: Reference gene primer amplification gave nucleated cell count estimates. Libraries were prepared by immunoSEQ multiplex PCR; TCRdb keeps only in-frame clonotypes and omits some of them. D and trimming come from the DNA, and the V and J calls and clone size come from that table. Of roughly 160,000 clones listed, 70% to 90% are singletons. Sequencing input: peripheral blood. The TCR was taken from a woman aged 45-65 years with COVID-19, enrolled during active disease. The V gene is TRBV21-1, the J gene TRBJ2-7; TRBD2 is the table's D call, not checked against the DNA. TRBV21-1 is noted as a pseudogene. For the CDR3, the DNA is TGTGCCAGCAGCACACGATTAACCCCGGGACTAAAAACCTACGAGCAGTACTTC. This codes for CASSTRLTPGLKTYEQYF.